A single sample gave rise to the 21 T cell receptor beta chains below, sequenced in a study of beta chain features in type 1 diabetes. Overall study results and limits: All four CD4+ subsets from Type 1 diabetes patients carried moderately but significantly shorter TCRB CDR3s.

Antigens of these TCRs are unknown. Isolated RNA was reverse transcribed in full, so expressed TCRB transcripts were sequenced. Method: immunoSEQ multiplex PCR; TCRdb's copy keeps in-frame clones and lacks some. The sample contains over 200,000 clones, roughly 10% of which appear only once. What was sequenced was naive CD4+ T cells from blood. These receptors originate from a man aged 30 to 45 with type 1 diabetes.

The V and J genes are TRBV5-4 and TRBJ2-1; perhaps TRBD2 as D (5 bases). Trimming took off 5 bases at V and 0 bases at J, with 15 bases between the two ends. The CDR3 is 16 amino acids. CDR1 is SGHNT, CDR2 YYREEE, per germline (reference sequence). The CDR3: CASSLLSGSSYNEQFF. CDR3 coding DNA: TGTGCCAGCAGTCTTCTAAGCGGCAGCTCCTACAATGAGCAGTTCTTC. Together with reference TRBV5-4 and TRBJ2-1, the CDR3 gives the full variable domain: ETGVTQSPTHLIKTRGQQVTLRCSSQSGHNTVSWYQQALGQGPQFIFQYYREEENGRGNFPPRFSGLQFPNYSSELNVNALELDDSALYLCASSLLSGSSYNEQFFGPGTRLTVL.

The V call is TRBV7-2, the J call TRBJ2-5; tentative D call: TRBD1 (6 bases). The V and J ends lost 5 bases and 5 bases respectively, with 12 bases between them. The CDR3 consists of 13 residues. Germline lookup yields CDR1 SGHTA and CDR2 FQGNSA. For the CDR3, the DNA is TGTGCCAGCAGCCATACAGGGTGTGAGACCCAGTACTTC. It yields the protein CASSHTGCETQYF.

CDR3 sequence (DNA): TGTGCCAGCAGCTTAGGCAGGGGGCTCGGCACTGAAGCTTTCTTT. This translates into CASSLGRGLGTEAFF. The V gene is TRBV11-1, the J gene TRBJ1-1; 8 nucleotides line up with TRBD1. Germline V CDR1 and CDR2: SGHAT, FQDESV (reference sequence). Trimming removed 1 base from V and 4 bases from J; junction bases left unmatched: 5. CDR3 length: 15 amino acids.

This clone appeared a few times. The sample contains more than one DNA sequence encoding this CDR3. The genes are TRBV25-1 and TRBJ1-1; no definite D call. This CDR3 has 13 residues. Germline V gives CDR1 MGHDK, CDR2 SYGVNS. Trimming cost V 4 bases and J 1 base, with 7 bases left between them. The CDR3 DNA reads TGTGCCAGCAGTGGTACACCGAACACTGAAGCTTTCTTT. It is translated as CASSGTPNTEAFF.

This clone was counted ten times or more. CDR3 in amino acids: CASSQSVTYNEQFF. CDR3 in DNA: TGCGCCAGCAGCCAGAGTGTAACCTACAATGAGCAGTTCTTC. The chain recombines TRBV4-3 with TRBJ2-1, with unresolved D. The CDR3 consists of 14 residues. V shed 3 bases and J shed 2 bases, with 8 bases lying between them. Germline V gene sequence: CDR1 LGHNA, CDR2 YSLEER.

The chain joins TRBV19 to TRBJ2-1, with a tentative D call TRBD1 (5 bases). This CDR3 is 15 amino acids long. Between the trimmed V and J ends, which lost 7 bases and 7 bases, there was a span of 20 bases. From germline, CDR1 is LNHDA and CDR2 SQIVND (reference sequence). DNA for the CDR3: TGTGCCAGTACCCGATCCAGGGAAATAGGTAATGAGCAGTTCTTC. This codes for CASTRSREIGNEQFF. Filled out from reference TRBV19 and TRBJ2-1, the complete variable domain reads DGGITQSPKYLFRKEGQNVTLSCEQNLNHDAMYWYRQDPGQGLRLIYYSQIVNDFQKGDIAEGYSVSREKKESFPLTVTSAQKNPTAFYLCASTRSREIGNEQFFGPGTRLTVL.

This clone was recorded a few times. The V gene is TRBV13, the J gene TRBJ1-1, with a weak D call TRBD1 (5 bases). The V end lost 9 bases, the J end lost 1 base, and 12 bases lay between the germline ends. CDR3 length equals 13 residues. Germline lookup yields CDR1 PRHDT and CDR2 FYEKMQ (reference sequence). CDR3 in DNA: TGTGCCAGTCGCGGACAACCGAACACTGAAGCTTTCTTT. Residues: CASRGQPNTEAFF. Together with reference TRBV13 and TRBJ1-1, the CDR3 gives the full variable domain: AAGVIQSPRHLIKEKRETATLKCYPIPRHDTVYWYQQGPGQDPQFLISFYEKMQSDKGSIPDRFSAQQFSDYHSELNMSSLELGDSALYFCASRGQPNTEAFFGQGTRLTVV.

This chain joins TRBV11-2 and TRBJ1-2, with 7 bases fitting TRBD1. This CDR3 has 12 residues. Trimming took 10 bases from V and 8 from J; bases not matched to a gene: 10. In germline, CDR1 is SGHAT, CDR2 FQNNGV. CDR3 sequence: CATGTAPWGYTF. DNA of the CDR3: TGTGCCACCGGGACAGCCCCCTGGGGCTACACCTTC.

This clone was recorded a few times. The CDR3 region has the DNA TGTGCCAGCAGCGACCGAGCGGGCCCCGCGGCCCAGTACTTC. It is translated as CASSDRAGPAAQYF. The chain employs TRBV9 and TRBJ2-5, with D possibly matching TRBD2 (6 bases). Trimming pared 3 bases from V and 9 bases from J, leaving 18 bases between. This CDR3 comprises 14 residues. Germline assignment: CDR1 SGDLS and CDR2 YYNGEE. Full variable domain (missing parts from reference TRBV9 and TRBJ2-5): DSGVTQTPKHLITATGQRVTLRCSPRSGDLSVYWYQQSLDQGLQFLIQYYNGEERAKGNILERFSAQQFPDLHSELNLSSLELGDSALYFCASSDRAGPAAQYFGPGTRLLVL.

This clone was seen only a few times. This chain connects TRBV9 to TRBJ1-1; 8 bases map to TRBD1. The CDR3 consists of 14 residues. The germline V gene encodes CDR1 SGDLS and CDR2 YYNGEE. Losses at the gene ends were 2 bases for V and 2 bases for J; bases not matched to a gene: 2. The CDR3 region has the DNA TGTGCCAGCAGCGTGGGACAGGATAACACTGAAGCTTTCTTT. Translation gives CASSVGQDNTEAFF.

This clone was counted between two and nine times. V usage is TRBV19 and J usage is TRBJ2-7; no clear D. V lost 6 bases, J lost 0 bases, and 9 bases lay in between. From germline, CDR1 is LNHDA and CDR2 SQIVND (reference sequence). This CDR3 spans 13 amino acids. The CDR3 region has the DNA TGTGCCAGTAGGGGTACGGGCTCCTACGAGCAGTACTTC. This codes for CASRGTGSYEQYF.

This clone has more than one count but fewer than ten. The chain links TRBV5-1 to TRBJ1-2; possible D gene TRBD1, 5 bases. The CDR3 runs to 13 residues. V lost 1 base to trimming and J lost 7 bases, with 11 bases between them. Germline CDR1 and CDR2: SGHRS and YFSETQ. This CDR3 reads CASSLQGSVGYTF. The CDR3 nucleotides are TGCGCCAGCAGCTTGCAGGGTTCTGTTGGCTACACCTTC.

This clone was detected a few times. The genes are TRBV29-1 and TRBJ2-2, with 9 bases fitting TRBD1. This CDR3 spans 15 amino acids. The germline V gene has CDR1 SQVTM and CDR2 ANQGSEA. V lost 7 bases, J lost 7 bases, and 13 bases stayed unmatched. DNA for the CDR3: TGCAGCGCTGGGGTAACAGGGGGCTCAGGCGGGGAGCTGTTTTTT. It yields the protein CSAGVTGGSGGELFF.

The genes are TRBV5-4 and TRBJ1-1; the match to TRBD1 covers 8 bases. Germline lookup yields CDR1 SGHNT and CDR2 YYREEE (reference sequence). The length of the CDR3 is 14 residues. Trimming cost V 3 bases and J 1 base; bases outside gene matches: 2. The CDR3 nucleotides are TGTGCCAGCAGCTCCGGGACAGGGAACACTGAAGCTTTCTTT. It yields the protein CASSSGTGNTEAFF.

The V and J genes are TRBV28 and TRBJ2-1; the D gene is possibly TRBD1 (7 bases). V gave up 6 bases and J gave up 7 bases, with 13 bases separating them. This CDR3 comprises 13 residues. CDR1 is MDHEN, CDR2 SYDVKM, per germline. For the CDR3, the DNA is TGTGCCAGCAGGGAGGGGGCGCGGAATGAGCAGTTCTTC. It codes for CASREGARNEQFF.

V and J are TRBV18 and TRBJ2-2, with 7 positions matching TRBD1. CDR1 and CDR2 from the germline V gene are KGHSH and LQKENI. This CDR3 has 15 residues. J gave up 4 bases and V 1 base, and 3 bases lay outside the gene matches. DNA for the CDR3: TGTGCCAGCTCACCACTGGACAGGTCCACCGGGGAGCTGTTTTTT. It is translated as CASSPLDRSTGELFF.

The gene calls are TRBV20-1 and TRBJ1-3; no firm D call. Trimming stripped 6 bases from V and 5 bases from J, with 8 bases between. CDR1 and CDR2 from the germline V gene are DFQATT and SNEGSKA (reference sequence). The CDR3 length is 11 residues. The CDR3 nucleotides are TGCAGTGCCTTAGAACGAAACACCATATATTTT. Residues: CSALERNTIYF.

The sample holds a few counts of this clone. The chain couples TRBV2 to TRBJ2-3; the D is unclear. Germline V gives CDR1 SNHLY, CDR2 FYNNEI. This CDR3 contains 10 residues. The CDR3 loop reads CGSGPDTQYF. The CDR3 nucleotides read TGTGGCTCAGGTCCAGATACGCAGTATTTT.

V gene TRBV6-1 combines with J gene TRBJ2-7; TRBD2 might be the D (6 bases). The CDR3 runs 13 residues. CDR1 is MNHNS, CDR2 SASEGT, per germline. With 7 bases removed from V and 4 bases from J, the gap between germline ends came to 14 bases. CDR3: CASILRGGYEQYF. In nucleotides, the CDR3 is TGTGCCAGCATTCTTCGAGGAGGGTACGAGCAGTACTTC.

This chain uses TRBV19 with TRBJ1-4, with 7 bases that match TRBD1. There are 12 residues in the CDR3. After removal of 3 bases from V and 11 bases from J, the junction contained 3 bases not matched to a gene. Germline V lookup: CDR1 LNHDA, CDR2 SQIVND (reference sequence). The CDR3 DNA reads TGTGCCAGTAGTATCCAACAGGGGAAACTGTTTTTT. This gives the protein CASSIQQGKLFF.

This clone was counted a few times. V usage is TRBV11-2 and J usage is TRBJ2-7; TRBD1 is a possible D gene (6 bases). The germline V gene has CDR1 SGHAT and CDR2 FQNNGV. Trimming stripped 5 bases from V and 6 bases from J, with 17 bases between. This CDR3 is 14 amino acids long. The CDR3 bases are TGTGCCAGCAGCGCAAGGACAGAGTCCGGCGAGCAGTACTTC. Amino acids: CASSARTESGEQYF.